The clone carrying this T cell receptor (beta chain) appeared a single time. This sample was included in a study of molecular identifiers for immune sequencing clone quantification. V lost 0 bases and J lost 9, with 14 bases in between. The germline V gene has CDR1 DFQATT and CDR2 SNEGSKA (reference sequence). CDR3 size: 13 residues. Generation of bulk TCR libraries relied on previously described methods and listed TCR primers. TCRdb re-called the PCR reads through MiXCR, storing one row per CDR3 protein. Among some 650,000 distinct CDR3 sequences listed, 20% were seen once. It was from 20,000 to 1,000,000 sorted cells, with 10%, 30% or 50% RNA, that naive CD8 libraries came. Using a CD8+CD4-CCR7+CD45RA+ phenotype, naive CD8 T cells were sorted.

This TCR was sampled from a human donor in good health. Some libraries in this study had Jurkat cell RNA spiked in. The chain joins TRBV20-1 to TRBJ2-5; perhaps TRBD1 as D (5 bases). Input material: naive CD8+ T cells from blood, with Jurkat cell RNA spiked in. Subset reported: FACS-sorted CD8+CD4-CCR7+CD45RA+ naive T cells. DNA of the CDR3: TGCAGTGCTAGAGAGACAGCGACTGAGGCCCAGTACTTC. It is translated as CSARETATEAQYF.